These 14 T cell receptor beta chains originate from one sample sequenced in a study of T cells after yellow fever vaccination. TCRdb passed the 5' RACE reads through MiXCR, listing each CDR3 protein once. Of more than 110,000 distinct CDR3 sequences in the sample, less than 8.5% were seen once. The sample consisted of CD4+ T cells sorted from PBMCs, taken 10 days after the yellow fever booster vaccination. The receptors stem from a man under 40 who received the YFV17D yellow fever vaccine.

In this sample, this clonotype turned up many times. V gene TRBV4-3 combines with J gene TRBJ1-1; D remains ambiguous. Trimming removed 1 base from V and 1 base from J, with 7 bases in between. CDR3 size: 14 residues. The germline CDR1 and CDR2 sequences are LGHNA and YSLEER. The CDR3: CASSQGHPNTEAFF. In nucleotides, the CDR3 is TGCGCCAGCAGCCAAGGTCATCCGAACACTGAAGCTTTCTTT.

This clonotype was recorded many times. The CDR3 DNA reads TGCAGCGTTGAACAGAGCTCCTACAATGAGCAGTTCTTC. Protein: CSVEQSSYNEQFF. The V call is TRBV29-1, the J call TRBJ2-1; D is ambiguous. The V gene lost 2 bases and the J gene lost 0 bases, with 5 bases spanning the gap. Germline lookup yields CDR1 SQVTM and CDR2 ANQGSEA. The CDR3 totals 13 residues.

This clonotype was seen at least ten times. V gene TRBV5-6 combines with J gene TRBJ2-4, with D perhaps matching TRBD1 (6 bases). Germline V gene sequence: CDR1 SGHDT, CDR2 YYEEEE. The CDR3 runs 14 residues. Trimming took off 2 bases at V and 5 bases at J, with 11 bases between the two ends. CDR3 nucleotides: TGTGCCAGCAGCTTCGTCGGGACACAAAACATTCAGTACTTC. It specifies CASSFVGTQNIQYF.

This clonotype turned up a few times. The CDR3 bases are TGTGCCAGTAGATCAGCGGGAGTGGCTCCAGATACGCAGTATTTT. Encoded protein: CASRSAGVAPDTQYF. The V gene is TRBV19, the J gene TRBJ2-3; TRBD2 aligns across 8 bases. This CDR3 has 15 amino acids. CDR1 and CDR2 (germline): LNHDA, SQIVND (reference sequence). After removal of 6 bases from V and 4 bases from J, the junction contained 9 bases not matched to a gene.

Many counts were recorded for this clonotype. The chain employs TRBV20-1 and TRBJ2-7, with TRBD1 as a possible D gene (5 bases). The CDR3 is 13 amino acids. V was cut by 2 bases and J by 6 bases, with 14 bases left in between. Germline CDR1 is DFQATT and CDR2 is SNEGSKA (reference sequence). CDR3 DNA: TGCAGTGCTAGACTGGGCCCTACAGGCGAGCAGTACTTC. Its translation: CSARLGPTGEQYF.

This clonotype was counted at least ten times. Here the CDR3 reads CASFREEYNEQFF. As DNA, the CDR3 is TGCGCCAGCTTTAGGGAGGAGTACAATGAGCAGTTCTTC. The chain has TRBV5-1 and TRBJ2-1; TRBD2 might be the D (6 bases). The CDR3 contains 13 residues. CDR1 SGHRS and CDR2 YFSETQ come from the germline V gene. The V end lost 7 bases, the J end lost 4 bases, and 12 bases lay between the germline ends. The full variable domain, rest sourced from reference TRBV5-1 and TRBJ2-1, is KAGVTQTPRYLIKTRGQQVTLSCSPISGHRSVSWYQQTPGQGLQFLFEYFSETQRNKGNFPGRFSGRQFSNSRSEMNVSTLELGDSALYLCASFREEYNEQFFGPGTRLTVL.

This clonotype was seen at least ten times. The rearrangement joins TRBV30 to TRBJ2-7; 15 bases line up with TRBD2. The CDR3 totals 14 residues. Germline CDR1 reads GTSNPN; CDR2 reads SVGIG (reference sequence). V shed 3 bases and J 12 bases; nucleotides not matched to a gene: 9. For the CDR3, the DNA is TGTGCCTGGAGCCTGACCGGGACTAGCGGGAGGAGGTACTTC. It specifies CAWSLTGTSGRRYF.

This clonotype was found many times. The chain recombines TRBV27 with TRBJ2-3, with unresolved D. The germline gives CDR1 MNHEY, CDR2 SMNVEV (reference sequence). The V gene lost 6 bases and the J gene lost 0 bases, with 7 bases spanning the gap. This CDR3 has 13 amino acids. The CDR3 nucleotides are TGTGCCAGCAGAGTCACTAGCACAGATACGCAGTATTTT. Encoded protein: CASRVTSTDTQYF.

There are many counts of this clonotype. The V gene is TRBV24-1, the J gene TRBJ2-5, with a tentative D call TRBD1 (6 bases). The CDR3 is 12 residues long. The V gene lost 7 bases and the J gene lost 5 bases, with 10 bases spanning the gap. CDR1 is KGHDR and CDR2 is SFDVKD in the germline V gene. The CDR3 spells CATRNREETQYF. The DNA of the CDR3 is TGTGCCACCAGGAACAGGGAGGAGACCCAGTACTTC.

Many counts were recorded for this clonotype. The chain is built from TRBV3-1 and TRBJ2-1; D remains ambiguous. V lost 1 base, J lost 9 bases, and 10 bases lay in between. The CDR3 is 13 amino acids. Germline V CDR1 and CDR2: LGHDT, YNNKEL (reference sequence). CDR3 nucleotides: TGTGCCAGCAGCCAAGTTACTAAGGGTGAGCAGTTCTTC. It specifies CASSQVTKGEQFF.

The sample holds many counts of this clonotype. This chain's CDR3 is CAWKTPNEQFF. The DNA of the CDR3 is TGTGCCTGGAAGACTCCCAATGAGCAGTTCTTC. V gene TRBV30 combines with J gene TRBJ2-1; the D is unclear. Germline V gives CDR1 GTSNPN, CDR2 SVGIG (reference sequence). V was clipped by 4 bases and J by 6 bases, with 7 bases between them. This CDR3 region has 11 residues.

This clonotype occurred many times. The gene calls are TRBV4-3 and TRBJ1-2; D uncertain. The V and J ends lost 3 bases and 3 bases respectively, with 14 bases between them. In germline, CDR1 is LGHNA, CDR2 YSLEER. CDR3 length equals 15 residues. As DNA, the CDR3 is TGCGCCAGCAGCCAGCTTGGCGGTCGAGACTATGGCTACACCTTC. This sequence encodes CASSQLGGRDYGYTF.

This clonotype has at least ten counts. V gene TRBV4-3 combines with J gene TRBJ2-3; 14 nucleotides match TRBD2. The CDR3 covers 20 residues. The junction had 12 bases not matched to a gene; V was cut back by 1 base and J by 3 bases. Germline loops: CDR1 LGHNA, CDR2 YSLEER. In DNA form, the CDR3 reads TGCGCCAGCAGCCAAGGAGTGACTAGCGGGAGGGCCGCTGGGACAGATACGCAGTATTTT. It encodes CASSQGVTSGRAAGTDTQYF.

This clonotype was seen ten or more times. The chain couples TRBV29-1 to TRBJ2-5, with D perhaps being TRBD1 or TRBD2 (5 bases each). The CDR3 contains 12 residues. Per germline, CDR1 SQVTM and CDR2 ANQGSEA. Deletions cut 4 bases from V and 5 bases from J, with 11 bases between. The CDR3, as DNA: TGCAGCGTTGGAGGGACCAGGGAGACCCAGTACTTC. Amino acid sequence: CSVGGTRETQYF.